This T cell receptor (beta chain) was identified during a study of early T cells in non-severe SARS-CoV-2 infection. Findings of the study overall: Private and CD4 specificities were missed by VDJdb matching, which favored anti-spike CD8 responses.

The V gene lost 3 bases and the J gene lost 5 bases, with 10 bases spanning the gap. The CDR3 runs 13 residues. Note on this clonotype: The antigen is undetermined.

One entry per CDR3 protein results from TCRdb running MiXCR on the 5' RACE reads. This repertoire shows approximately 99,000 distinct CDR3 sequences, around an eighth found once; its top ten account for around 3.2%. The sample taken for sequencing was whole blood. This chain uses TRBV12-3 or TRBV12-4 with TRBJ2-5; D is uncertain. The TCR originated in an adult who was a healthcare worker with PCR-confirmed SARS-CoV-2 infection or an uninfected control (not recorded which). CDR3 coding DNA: TGTGCCAGCAGTTTTCGATTCGGGGAGACCCAGTACTTC. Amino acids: CASSFRFGETQYF.